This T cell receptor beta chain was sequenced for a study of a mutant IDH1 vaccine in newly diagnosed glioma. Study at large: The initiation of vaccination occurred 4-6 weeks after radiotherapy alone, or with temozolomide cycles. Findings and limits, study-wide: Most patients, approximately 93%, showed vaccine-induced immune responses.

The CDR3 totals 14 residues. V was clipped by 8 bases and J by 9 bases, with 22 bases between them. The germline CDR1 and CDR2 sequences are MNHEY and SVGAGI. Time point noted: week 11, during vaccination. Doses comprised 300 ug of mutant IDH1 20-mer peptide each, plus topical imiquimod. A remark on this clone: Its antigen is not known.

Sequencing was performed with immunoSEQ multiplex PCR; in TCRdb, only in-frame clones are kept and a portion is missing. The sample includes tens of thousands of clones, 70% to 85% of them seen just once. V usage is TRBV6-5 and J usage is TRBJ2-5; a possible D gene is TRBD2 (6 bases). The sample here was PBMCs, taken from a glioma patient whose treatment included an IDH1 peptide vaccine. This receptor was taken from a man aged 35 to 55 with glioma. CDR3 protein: CASSLGGTKRAQYF. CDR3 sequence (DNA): TGTGCCAGCTCCCTGGGAGGAACCAAGAGAGCCCAGTACTTC.